Sequencing of this T cell receptor (beta chain) was carried out in a study of identical twins. Study-wide findings and caveats: Potential partial confounding of zero-insertion analyses by invariant MAIT and iNKT cells was noted.

In TCRdb, the 5' RACE reads were re-called with MiXCR into one record per CDR3 protein. Of more than 1.5 million distinct CDR3 sequences in the sample, around 33% are singletons; the top ten hold 0.25% to 0.3%. This CDR3 region has 17 residues. Germline V gene data show CDR1 as SGHTA and CDR2 as FQGNSA. V was trimmed by 1 base and J by 0 bases, leaving 13 bases between them. Points on this clonotype: Its specificity is unknown.

The TCR was taken from a newborn girl in good health. The sample taken for sequencing was cord blood. V and J are TRBV7-2 and TRBJ2-4, with D tentatively TRBD1 or TRBD2 (5 bases each). For the CDR3, the DNA is TGTGCCAGCAGCTTAGTCCCGGCCGGGGCAGCCAAAAACATTCAGTACTTC. It is translated as CASSLVPAGAAKNIQYF.